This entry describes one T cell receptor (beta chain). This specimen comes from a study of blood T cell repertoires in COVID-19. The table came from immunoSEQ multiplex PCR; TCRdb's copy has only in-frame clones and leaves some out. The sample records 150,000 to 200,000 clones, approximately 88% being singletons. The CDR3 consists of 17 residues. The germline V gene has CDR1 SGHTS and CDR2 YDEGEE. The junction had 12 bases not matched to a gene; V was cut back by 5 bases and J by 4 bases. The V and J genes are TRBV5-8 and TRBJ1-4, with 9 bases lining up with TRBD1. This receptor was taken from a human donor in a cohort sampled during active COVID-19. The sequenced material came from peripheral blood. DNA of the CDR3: TGTGCCAGCAGTCGGACAGGGGACTTACTATTTAATGAAAAACTGTTTTTT. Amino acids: CASSRTGDLLFNEKLFF.